Below are 29 T cell receptor beta chains sequenced from a single sample in a study of metastatic and nonmetastatic thyroid tumors. No treatment of any kind had been given to any patient before thyroid surgery. TCRdb re-called clones from the PCR reads using MiXCR. The profile shows approximately 17,000 clones, 27% of them singletons. The sequenced material came from adjacent normal tissue. All receptors derive from a female donor with papillary thyroid cancer or a benign thyroid nodule (not recorded which). Some clones in this sample may be carry-over from other donors' samples.

This chain uses TRBV5-1 with TRBJ1-4; 7 bases are a match to TRBD1. The CDR3 consists of 17 residues. V gave up 5 bases and J gave up 4 bases; unmatched junction bases: 14. Per germline, CDR1 SGHRS and CDR2 YFSETQ. Written as DNA, the CDR3 is TGCGCCAGCAGGGACTCCCTACCGGGACAGCTTAATGAAAAACTGTTTTTT. It specifies CASRDSLPGQLNEKLFF.

Sample share makes this clone large. The rearrangement joins TRBV7-9 to TRBJ2-7; 7 bases line up with TRBD2. This CDR3 has 12 residues. CDR1 is SEHNR, CDR2 FQNEAQ, per germline (reference sequence). With V trimmed by 5 bases and J by 3 bases, 1 base remained unmatched. CDR3 DNA sequence: TGTGCCAGCAGCCCGGGGGGCTACGAGCAGTACTTC. Protein: CASSPGGYEQYF.

J is TRBJ1-2 and V is TRBV19; D is ambiguous. Trimming shortened V by 4 bases and J by 2 bases, and 11 bases separated the two germline ends. The germline V gene has CDR1 LNHDA and CDR2 SQIVND (reference sequence). This CDR3 is built from 14 residues. In DNA form, the CDR3 reads TGTGCCAGTAGTACCTTTGTACCGAACTATGGCTACACCTTC. It yields the protein CASSTFVPNYGYTF. The full variable domain, with the rest looked up from reference TRBV19 and TRBJ1-2, is DGGITQSPKYLFRKEGQNVTLSCEQNLNHDAMYWYRQDPGQGLRLIYYSQIVNDFQKGDIAEGYSVSREKKESFPLTVTSAQKNPTAFYLCASSTFVPNYGYTFGSGTRLTVV.

V and J are TRBV5-1 and TRBJ1-3; the D is unclear. Germline V lookup: CDR1 SGHRS, CDR2 YFSETQ. The CDR3 is made up of 14 amino acids. V was pared by 1 base and J by 0 bases, with 5 bases between. CDR3 in amino acids: CASSLSFSGNTIYF. CDR3 sequence (DNA): TGCGCCAGCAGCTTGAGTTTCTCTGGAAACACCATATATTTT.

This clone appeared a few times. The chain uses TRBV6-1 and TRBJ1-1; D is unresolved. Germline V gene lookup returns CDR1 MNHNS and CDR2 SASEGT. CDR3 length: 14 residues. Trimming cost V 6 bases and J 1 base, with 12 bases left between them. CDR3 DNA: TGTGCCAGCAGACCGGGCTCAAAGAACACTGAAGCTTTCTTT. Translated: CASRPGSKNTEAFF.

The V and J genes are TRBV20-1 and TRBJ2-4; a weak D match, TRBD1 (6 bases). Trimming stripped 6 bases from V and 3 bases from J, with 18 bases between. The CDR3 has 15 residues. Germline loops: CDR1 DFQATT, CDR2 SNEGSKA (reference sequence). In nucleotides, the CDR3 is TGCAGTGCCAGAATTCTCCGGGACATCAAAAACATTCAGTACTTC. Translating gives CSARILRDIKNIQYF.

The rearrangement uses TRBV19 and TRBJ1-3; no definite D call. V was trimmed by 5 bases and J by 0 bases, leaving 11 bases between them. The CDR3 loop spans 15 amino acids. Per germline, CDR1 LNHDA and CDR2 SQIVND (reference sequence). DNA of the CDR3: TGTGCCAGTAGTGTATATCATGTCTCTGGAAACACCATATATTTT. Amino acids: CASSVYHVSGNTIYF.

This chain joins TRBV4-2 and TRBJ1-5; 10 nucleotides align to TRBD1. Germline V gives CDR1 LGHNA, CDR2 YNFKEQ. This CDR3 comprises 19 residues. The ends lost 4 bases at V and 0 bases at J; junction bases unmatched: 12. The CDR3 nucleotides read TGTGCCAGCAGCCCCGACCGGACAGGGGGGGAAAATAGCAATCAGCCCCAGCATTTT. This sequence encodes CASSPDRTGGENSNQPQHF.

This clone is medium-sized (0.01 to 0.1%). This rearrangement joins TRBV11-2 to TRBJ2-2; D is uncertain. V shed 0 bases and J shed 6 bases, with 8 bases lying between them. The CDR3 is 14 residues long. Germline lookup yields CDR1 SGHAT and CDR2 FQNNGV. This CDR3 is CASSLDLGSGELFF. The CDR3 bases are TGTGCCAGCAGCTTAGATCTTGGCTCCGGGGAGCTGTTTTTT.

The chain is built from TRBV5-1 and TRBJ1-6; no definite D call. This CDR3 is built from 13 residues. V was cut by 7 bases and J by 10 bases, with 15 bases left in between. Germline CDR1 reads SGHRS; CDR2 reads YFSETQ. The DNA for the CDR3 is TGCGCCAGCCGACTAGGCGGTGAGTCACCCCTCCACTTT. This codes for CASRLGGESPLHF.

This clone was observed a handful of times. The chain carries TRBV10-1 and TRBJ2-2; D unclear. CDR1 and CDR2 from the germline V gene are WNHNN and SYGVQD (reference sequence). Between the trimmed V and J ends, which lost 3 bases and 0 bases, there was a span of 14 bases. The length of the CDR3 is 17 residues. CDR3 protein: CASSDSLGVANTGELFF. The CDR3 coding sequence is TGCGCCAGCAGTGATAGTCTTGGGGTAGCGAACACCGGGGAGCTGTTTTTT.

This clone occurred many times. This rearrangement joins TRBV7-9 to TRBJ2-1, with a tentative D call TRBD2 (5 bases). This CDR3 has 13 residues. Looked up from germline, CDR1 is SEHNR and CDR2 is FQNEAQ (reference sequence). The V end lost 0 bases, the J end lost 5 bases, and 5 bases lay between the germline ends. CDR3 sequence (DNA): TGTGCCAGCAGCTTAGCGCGGGACAATGAGCAGTTCTTC. Translated: CASSLARDNEQFF.

As DNA, the CDR3 is TGCAGTGCTACAGGACGGGACGGCCGTTTGCCCCAGCATTTT. Translated: CSATGRDGRLPQHF. The genes are TRBV20-1 and TRBJ1-5, with D possibly TRBD1 on 5 matching bases. The V gene's germline CDR1 is DFQATT and CDR2 SNEGSKA (reference sequence). This CDR3 contains 14 residues. V gave up 4 bases and J gave up 9 bases, with 19 bases separating them.

Only a few counts were recorded for this clone. J is TRBJ1-1 and V is TRBV6-1; no clear D gene. The germline V gene has CDR1 MNHNS and CDR2 SASEGT. V was pared by 6 bases and J by 6 bases, with 20 bases between. The length of the CDR3 is 15 residues. CDR3 nucleotide sequence: TGTGCCAGCAGCCCACCTTGGGTCTCTCGTTCTGAAGCTTTCTTT. It specifies CASSPPWVSRSEAFF.

The gene calls are TRBV20-1 and TRBJ2-6; D is unclear. V shed 6 bases and J shed 0 bases, with 15 bases lying between them. Germline V gene lookup returns CDR1 DFQATT and CDR2 SNEGSKA (reference sequence). The CDR3 extends over 16 amino acids. The CDR3 nucleotides are TGCAGTGCCTCGCGGCGCTACCTCTCTGGGGCCAACGTCCTGACTTTC. Its protein is CSASRRYLSGANVLTF.

This clone was detected a few times. V is TRBV6-2 or TRBV6-3 and J is TRBJ2-1; D is perhaps TRBD2 (6 bases). Trimming stripped 5 bases from V and 0 bases from J, with 14 bases between. CDR3 length: 16 amino acids. The germline V gene encodes CDR1 MNHEY and CDR2 SVGEGT. The DNA of the CDR3 is TGTGCCAGCAGTCCGGGGCGGGACGCCTCCTACAATGAGCAGTTCTTC. As protein: CASSPGRDASYNEQFF.

This clone was detected a few times. The chain carries TRBV14 and TRBJ1-2; 8 bases fit TRBD1. Germline-derived CDR1 and CDR2 are SGHDN and FVKESK. V was clipped by 4 bases and J by 3 bases; unmatched bases: 7. This CDR3 contains 15 residues. The CDR3 is CASSPRDRRYYGYTF. CDR3 in DNA: TGTGCCAGCAGCCCCCGGGACAGGAGATACTATGGCTACACCTTC.

This clone is medium-sized in the sample. V is TRBV19 and J is TRBJ2-3; D uncertain. Per the germline V gene, CDR1 is LNHDA and CDR2 is SQIVND (reference sequence). Trimming removed 1 base at V and 3 bases at J, with 5 bases between. The CDR3 covers 13 residues. CDR3 residues: CASSIGGTDTQYF. Here the CDR3 DNA reads TGTGCCAGTAGTATAGGGGGAACAGATACGCAGTATTTT.

The CDR3 region has the DNA TGTGCCACCAGCAGAGATCCCAGCGGGAGAGCCACCTACGAGCAGTACTTC. This sequence encodes CATSRDPSGRATYEQYF. The rearrangement uses TRBV15 and TRBJ2-7, with 8 nucleotides matching TRBD2. From germline, CDR1 is LNHNV and CDR2 YYDKDF (reference sequence). This CDR3 comprises 17 residues. V lost 0 bases, J lost 2 bases, and 9 bases stayed unmatched.

This clone was picked up a small number of times. V usage is TRBV9 and J usage is TRBJ2-3, with D possibly matching TRBD2 (6 bases). CDR1 and CDR2 (germline): SGDLS, YYNGEE. The CDR3 extends over 15 amino acids. V lost 4 bases, J lost 5 bases, and 17 bases lay in between. CDR3 protein: CASSYVGGGGDTQYF. CDR3 DNA: TGTGCCAGCAGCTACGTAGGTGGGGGAGGAGATACGCAGTATTTT.

This clone was detected only a few times. The CDR3 reads CASSYSMREHEQFF. In nucleotides, the CDR3 is TGTGCCAGCAGTTACTCGATGAGGGAACACGAGCAGTTCTTC. The chain is built from TRBV6-2 or TRBV6-3 and TRBJ2-1; D perhaps matches TRBD2 (5 bases). Trimming removed 0 bases from V and 10 bases from J, with 13 bases in between. The germline V gene has CDR1 MNHEY and CDR2 SVGEGT. The CDR3 runs to 14 residues.

This clone appeared a few times. The junction departs from germline at one end; a sequencing error may be responsible. V gene TRBV19 combines with J gene TRBJ2-2; possible D gene TRBD2, 6 bases. Per the germline V gene, CDR1 is LNHDA and CDR2 is SQIVND (reference sequence). This CDR3 is built from 14 residues. The CDR3 spells CASSRDCPTGELLF. The CDR3 DNA follows: TGTGCCAGTAGCAGGGACTGCCCTACGGGGGAGCTGCTTTTT.

The V and J genes are TRBV10-3 and TRBJ1-5; D gene uncertain. The CDR3 runs to 13 residues. CDR1 is ENHRY and CDR2 is SYGVKD in the germline V gene. Trimming pared 0 bases from V and 6 bases from J, leaving 6 bases between. In nucleotides, the CDR3 is TGTGCCATCAGTGAGTCGGAACCTCAGCCCCAGCATTTT. This codes for CAISESEPQPQHF.

By share, this clone ranks as medium-sized. V gene TRBV7-9 combines with J gene TRBJ1-4; possible D gene TRBD1, 5 bases. This CDR3 is 12 amino acids long. V gave up 5 bases and J gave up 5 bases, with 6 bases separating them. Looked up from germline, CDR1 is SEHNR and CDR2 is FQNEAQ (reference sequence). As DNA, the CDR3 is TGTGCCAGCAGCCGGGGGAATGAAAAACTGTTTTTT. Translating gives CASSRGNEKLFF.

This clone is medium-sized within its sample. The chain carries TRBV10-3 and TRBJ1-1; possibly TRBD1 for D (6 bases). In germline, CDR1 is ENHRY, CDR2 SYGVKD. V was cut by 6 bases and J by 5 bases, with 19 bases left in between. CDR3 length: 15 residues. The CDR3 DNA sequence: TGTGCCATCAGGAACAGGGTCGGCCTTGATACTGAAGCTTTCTTT. This sequence encodes CAIRNRVGLDTEAFF.

The gene calls are TRBV20-1 and TRBJ2-7; 7 bases fit TRBD1. V shed 2 bases, J shed 2 bases, and the junction held 6 bases outside the gene matches. Germline V gene lookup returns CDR1 DFQATT and CDR2 SNEGSKA (reference sequence). The CDR3 extends over 14 amino acids. In DNA, the CDR3 is TGCAGTGCTAGAACGGGACAGAGAACCTACGAGCAGTACTTC. Amino acids: CSARTGQRTYEQYF.

This clone was observed a handful of times. The sample carries other DNA sequences with the same CDR3. The chain is built from TRBV2 and TRBJ1-2; D is ambiguous. CDR3 length: 15 amino acids. Trimming pared 3 bases from V and 4 bases from J, leaving 15 bases between. Germline-derived CDR1 and CDR2 are SNHLY and FYNNEI. As DNA, the CDR3 is TGTGCCAGCAGTGATTATCGGGGTCTTACCTATGGCTACACCTTC. Encoded protein: CASSDYRGLTYGYTF.

The chain carries TRBV6-4 and TRBJ2-7; maybe TRBD1 (6 bases). The CDR3 is 14 residues long. Trimming took 5 bases from V and 3 from J, leaving 14 bases between them. Germline values: CDR1 MRHNA, CDR2 SNTAGT. CDR3 amino acids: CASSREQGDYEQYF. In DNA form, the CDR3 reads TGTGCCAGCAGTCGGGAACAGGGAGACTACGAGCAGTACTTC.

This clone has only a few counts. J is TRBJ1-5 and V is TRBV6-5; 10 bases map to TRBD1. The CDR3 sequence is 17 residues long. J was trimmed by 3 bases and V by 2 bases; bases with no gene match: 7. Germline values: CDR1 MNHEY, CDR2 SVGAGI. CDR3 residues: CASSYGTGVGFNQPQHF. CDR3 coding DNA: TGTGCCAGCAGTTACGGGACAGGGGTCGGCTTCAATCAGCCCCAGCATTTT.